These 27 T cell receptor beta chains were sequenced from one sample in a study of glioma-infiltrating T cells. TCR alpha and beta CDR3 regions were amplified from RNA using iRepertoire nested multiplex PCR. TCRdb independently ran MiXCR on the multiplex PCR reads; one entry per CDR3 protein. The table lists under 200,000 distinct CDR3 sequences, around 40% of them singletons. The source material was glioma tissue, nonneoplastic brain tissue, or PBMCs (not recorded which). All receptors come from a human donor with low-grade glioma or glioblastoma, undergoing nonglioma brain surgery, or in good health (not recorded which).

In its sample, this clonotype was seen many times. V gene TRBV20-1 combines with J gene TRBJ1-1; D may be TRBD1 (5 bases). From germline, CDR1 is DFQATT and CDR2 SNEGSKA (reference sequence). This CDR3 has 11 amino acids. Deletions cut 7 bases from V and 1 base from J, with 7 bases between. In DNA form, the CDR3 reads TGCAGTGTGGACAAGAACACTGAAGCTTTCTTT. This sequence encodes CSVDKNTEAFF.

Turning to this clonotype: This may come from a read error, since a much larger clone is one base off. V and J are TRBV5-1 and TRBJ2-3; 8 bases fit TRBD2. Trimming cost V 5 bases and J 6 bases; bases outside gene matches: 11. Germline V lookup: CDR1 SGHRS, CDR2 YFSETQ. The CDR3 covers 15 residues. CDR3 DNA sequence: TGCGCCAGCAGATTCAACGGGAGGGCCGCGGATACGCAGTATTTT. The encoded protein is CASRFNGRAADTQYF.

This clonotype was counted many times. V usage is TRBV2 and J usage is TRBJ2-1; 7 positions agree with TRBD2. The V and J ends lost 6 bases and 5 bases, in that order; junction bases with no gene match: 4. Germline CDR1 is SNHLY and CDR2 is FYNNEI. This CDR3 comprises 13 residues. The CDR3 sequence: CASRVAGNNEQFF. The DNA for the CDR3 is TGTGCCAGCAGGGTAGCGGGCAACAATGAGCAGTTCTTC.

The genes are TRBV7-2 and TRBJ2-7; no clear D gene. This CDR3 spans 12 amino acids. V was shortened by 4 bases and J by 7 bases, with 11 bases between the two germline ends. Germline V CDR1 and CDR2: SGHTA, FQGNSA. CDR3 DNA sequence: TGTGCCAGCAGCTCGACTGGTCAAGAGCAGTACTTC. Its translation is CASSSTGQEQYF.

This clonotype occurred many times. The chain recombines TRBV20-1 with TRBJ2-3, with D possibly being TRBD2 (5 bases). Germline CDR1 and CDR2: DFQATT and SNEGSKA (reference sequence). This CDR3 has 14 amino acids. With 6 bases removed from V and 2 bases from J, the gap between germline ends came to 15 bases. The CDR3 bases are TGCAGTGCCCGAGCTGCTGGACTCACAGATACGCAGTATTTT. It specifies CSARAAGLTDTQYF.

Regarding this clonotype: A single base separates this from a much larger clone, so it may be a read error. J is TRBJ2-7 and V is TRBV20-1; 10 bases align to TRBD2. After removal of 6 bases from V and 2 bases from J, the junction contained 13 bases not matched to a gene. The germline V gene has CDR1 DFQATT and CDR2 SNEGSKA (reference sequence). The CDR3 runs 16 residues. In nucleotides, the CDR3 is TGCAGTGCCTCTCGGACTAGCGGACTGCAACCCTACGAGCAGTACTTC. Its translation: CSASRTSGLQPYEQYF.

The chain joins TRBV5-1 to TRBJ1-1; D uncertain. Trimming shortened V by 0 bases and J by 5 bases, and 11 bases separated the two germline ends. Germline values: CDR1 SGHRS, CDR2 YFSETQ. The CDR3 length is 14 residues. CDR3 loop: CASSLGGYETEAFF. In DNA, the CDR3 is TGCGCCAGCAGCTTGGGGGGATATGAGACTGAAGCTTTCTTT.

The sample holds many counts of this clonotype. The chain uses TRBV4-2 and TRBJ1-1; D may be TRBD1 (6 bases). Trimming stripped 1 base from V and 2 bases from J, with 11 bases between. Germline V gene sequence: CDR1 LGHNA, CDR2 YNFKEQ. The CDR3 is 15 amino acids. The CDR3: CASSQVVRGNTEAFF. The CDR3 DNA is TGTGCCAGCAGCCAAGTCGTCAGGGGAAACACTGAAGCTTTCTTT.

This sequence joins TRBV2 and TRBJ1-2, with D perhaps matching TRBD1 (5 bases). With 1 base removed from V and 7 bases from J, the gap between germline ends came to 16 bases. CDR3 length equals 15 residues. Looked up from germline, CDR1 is SNHLY and CDR2 is FYNNEI. The CDR3 is CASSEGDSFLAGYTF. CDR3 nucleotides: TGTGCCAGCAGTGAAGGCGACAGTTTCTTAGCTGGCTACACCTTC.

This clonotype showed up just once. A clone one base away is much larger, so this may be a read error. The chain has TRBV7-2 and TRBJ1-5; TRBD1 might be the D (5 bases). Trimming pared 3 bases from V and 5 bases from J, leaving 14 bases between. Germline CDR1 SGHTA, CDR2 FQGNSA. This CDR3 has 15 amino acids. CDR3 residues: CASSFRKGSDQPQHF. CDR3 sequence (DNA): TGTGCCAGCAGCTTCAGGAAGGGGTCGGATCAGCCCCAGCATTTT.

Turning to this clonotype: A much bigger clone sits one base away, suggesting this may be a read error. This rearrangement joins TRBV10-3 to TRBJ1-5; 7 bases agree with TRBD1. Trimming cost V 5 bases and J 4 bases; bases outside gene matches: 5. Germline V lookup: CDR1 ENHRY, CDR2 SYGVKD. The CDR3 runs 14 residues. CDR3 bases: TGTGCCATCAGTTTAAGGGGACAGAATCAGCCCCAGCATTTT. Amino acids: CAISLRGQNQPQHF.

This clonotype appeared once. The chain recombines TRBV18 with TRBJ2-3, with D perhaps matching TRBD2 (6 bases). The CDR3 loop spans 15 amino acids. CDR1 KGHSH and CDR2 LQKENI come from the germline V gene. Trimming pared 2 bases from V and 4 bases from J, leaving 13 bases between. The CDR3 DNA follows: TGTGCCAGCTCACCAGGGCTAGCGCCGGCAGATACGCAGTATTTT. Translating gives CASSPGLAPADTQYF.

In its sample, this clonotype was seen many times. The CDR3 loop reads CASSSRPTEQYF. The DNA for the CDR3 is TGTGCCAGCAGCTCTCGCCCCACGGAGCAGTACTTC. The V gene is TRBV7-2, the J gene TRBJ2-7; D gene ambiguous. CDR3 length: 12 residues. V shed 4 bases and J shed 7 bases, with 11 bases lying between them. Germline V CDR1 and CDR2: SGHTA, FQGNSA. The whole variable domain, filled in from reference TRBV7-2 and TRBJ2-7, reads GAGVSQSPSNKVTEKGKDVELRCDPISGHTALYWYRQSLGQGLEFLIYFQGNSAPDKSGLPSDRFSAERTGGSVSTLTIQRTQQEDSAVYLCASSSRPTEQYFGPGTRLTVT.

Of note for this clonotype: The junction and the germline gene differ at one end; a read error may be behind it. J is TRBJ2-3 and V is TRBV20-1; 7 bases line up with TRBD2. The CDR3 is 13 amino acids. The V gene's germline CDR1 is DFQATT and CDR2 SNEGSKA (reference sequence). The CDR3 DNA sequence: TGCAGTAGTAGGGCGACTAGCACTGATACGCAGTATTTT. Translating gives CSSRATSTDTQYF.

As to this clonotype: The germline gene is not matched at one end of the junction; a read error may be the cause. The V call is TRBV19, the J call TRBJ2-2; a possible D gene is TRBD1 (6 bases). The germline V gene has CDR1 LNHDA and CDR2 SQIVND (reference sequence). The CDR3 contains 13 residues. The CDR3 DNA is TGTTCCAGTGCCGGGACAAACACCGGGGAGCTGTTTTTT. It codes for CSSAGTNTGELFF.

The rearrangement links TRBV12-3 or TRBV12-4 to TRBJ2-4, with unresolved D. The germline V and J ends were trimmed by 8 bases and 3 bases, with 8 bases remaining between them. The CDR3 has 12 residues. The CDR3 DNA sequence: TGTGCCAGCCAGACAATCAAAAACATTCAGTACTTC. Its translation is CASQTIKNIQYF.

This clonotype was counted a few times. J is TRBJ2-7 and V is TRBV29-1; D remains ambiguous. This CDR3 has 17 amino acids. Trimming took 4 bases from V and 1 from J, leaving 23 bases between them. Germline CDR1 is SQVTM and CDR2 is ANQGSEA. The CDR3 DNA reads TGCAGCGTTGTGTTACGTAAACAAGGTCAGCCATCCTACGAGCAGTACTTC. Translating gives CSVVLRKQGQPSYEQYF.

The chain joins TRBV19 to TRBJ2-3, with unresolved D. The CDR3 spans 16 residues. Germline values: CDR1 LNHDA, CDR2 SQIVND (reference sequence). V was trimmed by 5 bases and J by 3 bases, leaving 18 bases between them. The CDR3 reads CASSSTPAIGTDTQYF. CDR3 DNA: TGTGCCAGTAGTTCTACTCCTGCGATTGGGACAGATACGCAGTATTTT.

Details on this clonotype: This could be a read error, since a much larger clone is one nucleotide away. The genes are TRBV20-1 and TRBJ2-5, with 9 bases aligning to TRBD2. The CDR3 has 14 amino acids. V gave up 3 bases and J gave up 11 bases; unmatched junction bases: 13. CDR1 is DFQATT, CDR2 SNEGSKA, per germline (reference sequence). The CDR3 loop reads CSASAAGGVNEQYF. The CDR3 coding sequence is TGCAGTGCTAGTGCAGCGGGAGGTGTCAATGAGCAGTACTTC.

This clonotype was recorded at least ten times. This chain uses TRBV7-2 with TRBJ1-1; D is unclear. CDR3 length equals 14 residues. The V and J ends lost 3 bases and 1 base respectively, with 9 bases between them. Germline V gene lookup returns CDR1 SGHTA and CDR2 FQGNSA. The CDR3 spells CASSFGKGNTEAFF. The CDR3 bases are TGTGCCAGCAGCTTTGGGAAAGGGAACACTGAAGCTTTCTTT.

In regard to this clonotype: This may come from a read error, since a much larger clone is one base off. The V gene is TRBV20-1, the J gene TRBJ1-6, with D possibly matching TRBD1 (6 bases). The CDR3 length is 14 residues. CDR1 is DFQATT and CDR2 is SNEGSKA in the germline V gene (reference sequence). V shed 4 bases and J shed 6 bases, with 13 bases lying between them. CDR3 sequence reads: CSAKAGGPNSPLHF. CDR3 sequence (DNA): TGCAGTGCTAAAGCGGGGGGCCCTAATTCACCCCTCCACTTT.

As for this clonotype: One end of the junction varies from germline; a read error may be responsible. The genes are TRBV20-1 and TRBJ2-3, with a tentative D call TRBD2 (7 bases). CDR1 is DFQATT and CDR2 is SNEGSKA in the germline V gene (reference sequence). The CDR3 totals 17 residues. The CDR3 bases are TGCAGTGCTAGAAATCCCCTGGGGGGGTTGAGGACAGATAAGCAGTATTTT. Residues: CSARNPLGGLRTDKQYF.

Worth noting for this clonotype: A much larger clone sits a single nucleotide away, making a read error possible. This chain connects TRBV28 to TRBJ2-3; TRBD1 matches 7 bases. The CDR3 covers 14 residues. Germline V CDR1 and CDR2: MDHEN, SYDVKM. This CDR3 is CASFEQGITYTQYF. CDR3 in DNA: TGTGCCAGTTTTGAACAGGGGATCACATATACGCAGTATTTT.

This clonotype was observed at least ten times. The chain carries TRBV6-1 and TRBJ2-5; a possible D gene is TRBD1 (7 bases). Trimming cost V 2 bases and J 5 bases, with 12 bases left between them. Germline values: CDR1 MNHNS, CDR2 SASEGT. There are 14 residues in the CDR3. DNA for the CDR3: TGTGCCAGCAGTGAACAGGGGGGTTGGGAGACCCAGTACTTC. It encodes CASSEQGGWETQYF.

The V and J genes are TRBV12-5 and TRBJ2-3, with 8 bases fitting TRBD1. The CDR3 sequence is 16 residues long. Trimming cost V 0 bases and J 2 bases; bases outside gene matches: 4. Germline assignment: CDR1 LGHNT and CDR2 FRNRAP. The CDR3 nucleotides are TGTGCTAGTGGTTTGGTACAGGGGGAGGTCACAGATACGCAGTATTTT. It translates to CASGLVQGEVTDTQYF.

J is TRBJ2-6 and V is TRBV7-4; no firm D call. There are 17 residues in the CDR3. Trimming pared 1 base from V and 9 bases from J, leaving 19 bases between. Germline V CDR1 and CDR2: SGHVT, SQSDAQ. The CDR3 loop is CASSLGPTDLWGNVLTF. CDR3 DNA sequence: TGTGCCAGCAGCTTAGGGCCCACAGACCTCTGGGGCAACGTCCTGACTTTC.

The chain has TRBV2 and TRBJ2-3; D is possibly TRBD2 (7 bases). There are 12 residues in the CDR3. In germline, CDR1 is SNHLY, CDR2 FYNNEI. Trimming took off 9 bases at V and 4 bases at J, with 11 bases between the two ends. This chain's CDR3 is CARQGGSDTQYF. The CDR3 DNA reads as TGTGCCAGACAGGGAGGGTCAGATACGCAGTATTTT.